The 9 T cell receptor beta chains below come from one sample, sequenced in a study of Ad26.COV2.S vaccination and SARS-CoV-2 variants. Clones were sequenced by immunoSEQ multiplex PCR, and TCRdb holds only the in-frame ones, with some missing. The table records around 270,000 clones, roughly 87% of them present only once. Stated treatment: roughly 19 received Ad26.COV2.S at low or high dose, single or two shots; roughly five received placebo; per-sample allocation not given. Following the first vaccine or placebo injection, samples were taken on day 63. The sequencing here drew on peripheral blood, taken in a trial of Ad26.COV2.S vaccine versus placebo. The receptor set was obtained from a person aged 18 to 65 who received the Ad26.COV2.S COVID-19 vaccine or a placebo.

The gene calls are TRBV4-1 and TRBJ2-2; no firm D call. Germline-derived CDR1 and CDR2 are MGHRA and YSYEKL. The CDR3 has 16 residues. Trimming cost V 4 bases and J 2 bases, with 14 bases left between them. The CDR3 sequence: CASSPFPGSNTGELFF. The CDR3 coding sequence is TGCGCCAGCAGCCCTTTCCCAGGCTCTAACACCGGGGAGCTGTTTTTT.

This clone was observed a few times. The J gene is TRBJ2-7, the V gene TRBV9; perhaps TRBD2 as D (5 bases). Deletions cut 0 bases from V and 0 bases from J, with 19 bases between. Germline assignment: CDR1 SGDLS and CDR2 YYNGEE. The CDR3 has 18 residues. The CDR3 DNA sequence: TGTGCCAGCAGCGTAGCTGAACCCCGAACTAGACCCTCCTACGAGCAGTACTTC. Protein: CASSVAEPRTRPSYEQYF.

The V gene is TRBV6-5, the J gene TRBJ1-5; weak D call: TRBD1 (6 bases). The V end lost 5 bases, the J end lost 5 bases, and 10 bases lay between the germline ends. Germline CDR1 reads MNHEY; CDR2 reads SVGAGI. This CDR3 spans 13 amino acids. The CDR3 is CASSRGADQPQHF. CDR3 DNA: TGTGCCAGCAGTAGGGGGGCGGATCAGCCCCAGCATTTT.

The V call is TRBV6-6, the J call TRBJ2-3; 14 positions agree with TRBD2. Trimming took 5 bases from V and 2 from J; bases not matched to a gene: 9. CDR1 MNHNY and CDR2 SVGAGI come from the germline V gene (reference sequence). The CDR3 sequence is 18 residues long. CDR3: CASSPRLAGGRDTDTQYF. The CDR3 DNA reads TGTGCCAGCAGTCCTCGACTAGCGGGAGGGCGGGACACAGATACGCAGTATTTT.

The J gene is TRBJ2-3, the V gene TRBV6-5; D might be TRBD2 (5 bases). Germline loops: CDR1 MNHEY, CDR2 SVGAGI. This CDR3 is built from 14 residues. V lost 6 bases and J 0 bases, leaving 10 bases between the germline ends. The CDR3 DNA sequence: TGTGCCAGCAGCAACCCGGGGAGCACAGATACGCAGTATTTT. Amino acids: CASSNPGSTDTQYF.

This chain joins TRBV2 and TRBJ1-2, with 10 bases lining up with TRBD1. Germline assignment: CDR1 SNHLY and CDR2 FYNNEI. This CDR3 region has 13 residues. V shed 10 bases, J shed 8 bases, and the junction held 10 bases outside the gene matches. The CDR3, as DNA: TGTGCCACAACGCTGAGGACAGGGGGAGGCTACACCTTC. This encodes CATTLRTGGGYTF. Full variable domain (remainder filled in from reference TRBV2 and TRBJ1-2): EPEVTQTPSHQVTQMGQEVILRCVPISNHLYFYWYRQILGQKVEFLVSFYNNEISEKSEIFDDQFSVERPDGSNFTLKIRSTKLEDSAMYFCATTLRTGGGYTFGSGTRLTVV.

The rearrangement joins TRBV4-1 to TRBJ1-5; D unresolved. The V end lost 1 base, the J end lost 3 bases, and 10 bases lay between the germline ends. Germline lookup yields CDR1 MGHRA and CDR2 YSYEKL. The CDR3 runs to 15 residues. CDR3 sequence: CASSQAQSLNQPQHF. Here the CDR3 DNA reads TGCGCCAGCAGCCAAGCCCAGAGCCTCAATCAGCCCCAGCATTTT.

The rearrangement uses TRBV27 and TRBJ2-1; D call uncertain. The V and J ends lost 9 bases and 5 bases respectively, with 14 bases between them. Germline lookup yields CDR1 MNHEY and CDR2 SMNVEV (reference sequence). The length of the CDR3 is 13 residues. This CDR3 reads CASRTGWDNEQFF. The CDR3 DNA reads TGTGCCAGTAGGACGGGCTGGGACAATGAGCAGTTCTTC.

This chain connects TRBV6-6 to TRBJ1-4; tentatively, D is TRBD1 (5 bases). With 8 bases removed from V and 8 bases from J, the gap between germline ends came to 18 bases. Germline lookup yields CDR1 MNHNY and CDR2 SVGAGI (reference sequence). The CDR3 is 14 residues long. The CDR3, as DNA: TGTGCCAGCTCCCGACTTGGGGCTGTCGAAAAACTGTTTTTT. Translating it yields CASSRLGAVEKLFF.